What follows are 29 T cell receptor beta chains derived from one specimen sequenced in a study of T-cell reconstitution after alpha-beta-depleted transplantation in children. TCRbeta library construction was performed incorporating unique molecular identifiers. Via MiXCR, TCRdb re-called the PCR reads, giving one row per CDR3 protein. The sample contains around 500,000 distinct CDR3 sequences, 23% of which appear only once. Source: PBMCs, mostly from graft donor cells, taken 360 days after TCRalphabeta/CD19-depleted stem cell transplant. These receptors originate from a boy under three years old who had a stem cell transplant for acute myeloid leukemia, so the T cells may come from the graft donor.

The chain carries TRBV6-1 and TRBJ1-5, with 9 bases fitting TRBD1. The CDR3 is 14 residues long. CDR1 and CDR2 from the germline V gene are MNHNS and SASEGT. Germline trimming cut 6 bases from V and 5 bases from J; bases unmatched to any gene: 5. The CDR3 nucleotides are TGTGCCAGCAGCGGACAGGGGAACCATCAGCCCCAGCATTTT. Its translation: CASSGQGNHQPQHF.

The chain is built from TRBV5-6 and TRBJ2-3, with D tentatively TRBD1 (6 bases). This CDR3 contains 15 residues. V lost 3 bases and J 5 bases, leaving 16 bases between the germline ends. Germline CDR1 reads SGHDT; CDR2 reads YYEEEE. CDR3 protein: CASSSTGISKDTQYF. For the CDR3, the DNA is TGTGCCAGCAGCTCTACAGGGATTTCCAAAGATACGCAGTATTTT.

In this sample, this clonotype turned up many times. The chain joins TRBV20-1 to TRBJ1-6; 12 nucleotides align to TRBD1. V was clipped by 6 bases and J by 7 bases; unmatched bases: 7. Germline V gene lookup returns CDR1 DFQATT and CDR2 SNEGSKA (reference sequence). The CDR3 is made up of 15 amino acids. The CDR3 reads CSARGGQGANSPLHF. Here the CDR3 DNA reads TGCAGTGCCCGAGGGGGACAGGGGGCCAATTCACCCCTCCACTTT.

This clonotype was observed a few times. CDR3 region: CASSYKGASLREETQYF. The CDR3 region has the DNA TGTGCCAGCAGTTATAAGGGGGCTAGCCTGAGAGAAGAGACCCAGTACTTC. The gene calls are TRBV6-5 and TRBJ2-5; 7 positions match TRBD1. The ends lost 3 bases at V and 3 bases at J; junction bases unmatched: 13. The CDR3 spans 17 residues. Germline values: CDR1 MNHEY, CDR2 SVGAGI.

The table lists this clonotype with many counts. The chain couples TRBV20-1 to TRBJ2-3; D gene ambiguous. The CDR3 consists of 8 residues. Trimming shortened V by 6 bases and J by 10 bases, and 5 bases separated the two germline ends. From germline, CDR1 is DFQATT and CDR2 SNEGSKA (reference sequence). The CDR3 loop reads CSAGPQYF. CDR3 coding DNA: TGCAGTGCCGGACCGCAGTATTTT.

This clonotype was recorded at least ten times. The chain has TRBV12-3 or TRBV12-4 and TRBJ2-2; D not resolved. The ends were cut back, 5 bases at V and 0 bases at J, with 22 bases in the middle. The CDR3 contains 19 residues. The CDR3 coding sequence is TGTGCCAGCAGTGCCCGCCTAGGTAGTGATAAGACGAACACCGGGGAGCTGTTTTTT. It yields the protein CASSARLGSDKTNTGELFF.

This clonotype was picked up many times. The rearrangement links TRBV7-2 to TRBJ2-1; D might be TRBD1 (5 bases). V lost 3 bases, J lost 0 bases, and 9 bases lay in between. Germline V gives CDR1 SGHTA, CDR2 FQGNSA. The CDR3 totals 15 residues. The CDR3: CASSLTRGSYNEQFF. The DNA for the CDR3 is TGTGCCAGCAGCTTGACAAGGGGCTCCTACAATGAGCAGTTCTTC.

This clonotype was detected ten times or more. In DNA, the CDR3 is TGTGCCAGCAGCTTAGTAATGTCGGCGAGAACCCAGTACTTC. Its translation: CASSLVMSARTQYF. This chain joins TRBV7-8 and TRBJ2-5; D is uncertain. In germline, CDR1 is SGHVS, CDR2 FQNEAQ. V was trimmed by 1 base and J by 8 bases, leaving 14 bases between them. This CDR3 is 14 amino acids long. Variable domain in full (rest from reference TRBV7-8 and TRBJ2-5): GAGVSQSPRYKVAKRGQDVALRCDPISGHVSLFWYQQALGQGPEFLTYFQNEAQLDKSGLPSDRFFAERPEGSVSTLKIQRTQQEDSAVYLCASSLVMSARTQYFGPGTRLLVL.

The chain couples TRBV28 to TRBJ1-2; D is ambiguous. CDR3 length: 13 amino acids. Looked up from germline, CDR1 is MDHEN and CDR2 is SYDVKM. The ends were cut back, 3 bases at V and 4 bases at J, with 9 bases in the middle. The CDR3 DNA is TGTGCCAGCAGTTTTGGGCCCACCTATGGCTACACCTTC. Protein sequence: CASSFGPTYGYTF.

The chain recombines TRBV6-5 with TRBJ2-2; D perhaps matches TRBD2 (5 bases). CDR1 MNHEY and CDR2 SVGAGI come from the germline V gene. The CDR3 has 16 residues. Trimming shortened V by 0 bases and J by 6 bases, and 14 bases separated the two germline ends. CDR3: CASSYSGRLRAGELFF. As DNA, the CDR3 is TGTGCCAGCAGTTACTCGGGCAGATTGAGGGCCGGGGAGCTGTTTTTT.

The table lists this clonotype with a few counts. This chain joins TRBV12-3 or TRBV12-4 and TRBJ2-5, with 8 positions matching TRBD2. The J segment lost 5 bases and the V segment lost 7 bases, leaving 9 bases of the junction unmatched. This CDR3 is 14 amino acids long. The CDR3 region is CASKTGGREETQYF. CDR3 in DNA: TGTGCCAGCAAAACGGGGGGGCGTGAGGAGACCCAGTACTTC.

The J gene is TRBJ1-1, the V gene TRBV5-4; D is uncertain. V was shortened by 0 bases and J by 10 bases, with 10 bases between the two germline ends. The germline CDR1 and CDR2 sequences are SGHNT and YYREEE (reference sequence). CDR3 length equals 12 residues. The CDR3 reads CASSLERVGAFF. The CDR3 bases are TGTGCCAGCAGCTTGGAGAGGGTAGGAGCTTTCTTT. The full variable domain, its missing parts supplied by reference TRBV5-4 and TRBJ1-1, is ETGVTQSPTHLIKTRGQQVTLRCSSQSGHNTVSWYQQALGQGPQFIFQYYREEENGRGNFPPRFSGLQFPNYSSELNVNALELDDSALYLCASSLERVGAFFGQGTRLTVV.

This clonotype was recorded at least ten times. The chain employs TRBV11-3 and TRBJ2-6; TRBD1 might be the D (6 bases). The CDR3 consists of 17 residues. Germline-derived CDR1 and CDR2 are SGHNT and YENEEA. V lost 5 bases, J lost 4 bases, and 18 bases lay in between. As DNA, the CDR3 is TGTGCCAGCAGCCCACCCCGGACAGTCTCCGGGGCCAACGTCCTGACTTTC. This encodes CASSPPRTVSGANVLTF.

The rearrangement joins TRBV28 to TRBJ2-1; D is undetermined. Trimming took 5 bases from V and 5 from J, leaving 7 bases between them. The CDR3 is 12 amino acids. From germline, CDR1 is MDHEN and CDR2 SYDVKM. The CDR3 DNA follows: TGTGCCAGCAGTCGGATGCACAATGAGCAGTTCTTC. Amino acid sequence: CASSRMHNEQFF.

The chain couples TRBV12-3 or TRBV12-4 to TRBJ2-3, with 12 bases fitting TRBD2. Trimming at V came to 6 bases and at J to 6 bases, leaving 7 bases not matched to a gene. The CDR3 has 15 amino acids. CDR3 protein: CASSTSGGPRDTQYF. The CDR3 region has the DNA TGTGCCAGCAGCACTAGCGGGGGGCCACGGGATACGCAGTATTTT.

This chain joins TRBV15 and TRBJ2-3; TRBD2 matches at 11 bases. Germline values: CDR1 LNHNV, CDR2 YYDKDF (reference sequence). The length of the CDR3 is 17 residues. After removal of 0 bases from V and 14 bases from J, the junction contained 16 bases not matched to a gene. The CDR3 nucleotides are TGTGCCACCAGCAGAGATACCCATAGCGGGGGGGCCAAATCGAGGTATTTT. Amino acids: CATSRDTHSGGAKSRYF.

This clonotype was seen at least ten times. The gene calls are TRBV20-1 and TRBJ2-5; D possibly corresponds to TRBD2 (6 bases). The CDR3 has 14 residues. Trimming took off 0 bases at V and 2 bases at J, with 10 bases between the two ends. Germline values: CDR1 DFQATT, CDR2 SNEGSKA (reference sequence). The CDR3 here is CSARDWDSQETQYF. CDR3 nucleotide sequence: TGCAGTGCTAGAGATTGGGACTCGCAAGAGACCCAGTACTTC.

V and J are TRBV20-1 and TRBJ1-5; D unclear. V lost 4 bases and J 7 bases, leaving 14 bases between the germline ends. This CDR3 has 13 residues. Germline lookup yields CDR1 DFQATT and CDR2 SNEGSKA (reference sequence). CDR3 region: CSAKREGRQPQHF. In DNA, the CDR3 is TGCAGTGCTAAAAGGGAGGGCCGGCAGCCCCAGCATTTT.

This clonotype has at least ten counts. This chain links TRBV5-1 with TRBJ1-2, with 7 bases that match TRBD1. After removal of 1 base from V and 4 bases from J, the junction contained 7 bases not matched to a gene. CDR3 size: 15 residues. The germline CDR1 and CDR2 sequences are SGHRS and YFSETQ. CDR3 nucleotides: TGCGCCAGCAGCTTGAGAGGGGACAGCCCCTATGGCTACACCTTC. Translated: CASSLRGDSPYGYTF.

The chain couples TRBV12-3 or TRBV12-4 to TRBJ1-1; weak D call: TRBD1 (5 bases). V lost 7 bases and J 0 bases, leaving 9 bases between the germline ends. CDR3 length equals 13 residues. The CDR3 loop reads CASTLGLNTEAFF. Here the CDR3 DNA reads TGTGCCAGCACCCTGGGGCTGAACACTGAAGCTTTCTTT.

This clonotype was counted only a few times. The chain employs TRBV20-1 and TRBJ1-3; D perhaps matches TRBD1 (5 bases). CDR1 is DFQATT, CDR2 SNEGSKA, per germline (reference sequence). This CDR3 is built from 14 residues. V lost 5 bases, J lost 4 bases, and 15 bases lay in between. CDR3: CSAGGTAGGNTIYF. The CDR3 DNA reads TGCAGTGCTGGCGGGACCGCGGGAGGAAACACCATATATTTT.

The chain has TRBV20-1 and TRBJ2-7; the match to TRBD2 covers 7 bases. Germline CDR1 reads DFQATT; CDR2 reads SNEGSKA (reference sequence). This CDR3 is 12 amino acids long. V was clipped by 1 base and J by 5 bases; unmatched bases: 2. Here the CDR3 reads CSARGGGNEQYV. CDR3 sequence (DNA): TGCAGTGCTAGAGGGGGGGGGAACGAGCAGTACGTC.

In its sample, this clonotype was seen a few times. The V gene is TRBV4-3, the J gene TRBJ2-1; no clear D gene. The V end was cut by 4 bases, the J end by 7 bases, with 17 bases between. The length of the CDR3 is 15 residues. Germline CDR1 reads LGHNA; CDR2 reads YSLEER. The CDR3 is CASSRGVQNVNEQFF. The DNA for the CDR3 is TGCGCCAGCAGCCGTGGGGTGCAGAATGTGAATGAGCAGTTCTTC.

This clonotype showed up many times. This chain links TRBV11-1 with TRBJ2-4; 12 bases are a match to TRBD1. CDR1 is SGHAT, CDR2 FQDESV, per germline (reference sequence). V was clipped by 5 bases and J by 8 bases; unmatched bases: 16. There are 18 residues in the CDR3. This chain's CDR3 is CASSLIPLRDRGLDIQYF. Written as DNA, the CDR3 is TGTGCCAGCAGCCTAATACCCCTCCGGGACAGGGGGCTGGACATTCAGTACTTC.

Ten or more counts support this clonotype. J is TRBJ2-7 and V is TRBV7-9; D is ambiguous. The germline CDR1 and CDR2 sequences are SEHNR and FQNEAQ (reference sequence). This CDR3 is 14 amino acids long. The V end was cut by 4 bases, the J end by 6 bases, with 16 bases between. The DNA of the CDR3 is TGTGCCAGCAGCTCTAGATCACTATCAGGCGAGCAGTACTTC. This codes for CASSSRSLSGEQYF.

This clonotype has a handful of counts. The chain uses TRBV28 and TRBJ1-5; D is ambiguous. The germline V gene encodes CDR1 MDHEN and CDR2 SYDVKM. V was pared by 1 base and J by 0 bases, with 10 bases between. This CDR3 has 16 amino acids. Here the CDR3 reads CASSLLSRFSNQPQHF. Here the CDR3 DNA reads TGTGCCAGCAGTTTATTGTCCAGGTTTAGCAATCAGCCCCAGCATTTT.

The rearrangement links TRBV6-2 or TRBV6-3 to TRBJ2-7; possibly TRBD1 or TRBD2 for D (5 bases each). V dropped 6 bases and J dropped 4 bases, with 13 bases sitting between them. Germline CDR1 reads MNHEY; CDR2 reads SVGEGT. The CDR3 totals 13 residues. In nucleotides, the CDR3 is TGTGCCAGCAGAATCCGGGACGGGTACGAGCAGTACGTC. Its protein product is CASRIRDGYEQYV.

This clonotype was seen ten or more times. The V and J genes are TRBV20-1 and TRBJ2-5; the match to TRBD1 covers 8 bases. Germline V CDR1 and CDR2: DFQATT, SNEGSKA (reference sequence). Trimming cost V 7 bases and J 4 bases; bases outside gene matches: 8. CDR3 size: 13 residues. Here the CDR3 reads CSVRRGLGETQYF. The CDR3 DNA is TGCAGTGTACGCAGGGGGCTGGGAGAGACCCAGTACTTC.

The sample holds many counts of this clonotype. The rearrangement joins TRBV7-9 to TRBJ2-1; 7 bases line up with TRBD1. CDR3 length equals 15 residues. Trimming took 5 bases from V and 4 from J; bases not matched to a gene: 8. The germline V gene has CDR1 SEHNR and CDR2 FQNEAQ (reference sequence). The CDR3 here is CASSRTTQGYNEQFF. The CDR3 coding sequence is TGTGCCAGCAGCCGGACCACACAGGGGTACAATGAGCAGTTCTTC.